The 5 T cell receptor beta chains below were found in one sample sequenced in a study of shared clonotypes between healthy human individuals. Data came from immunoSEQ multiplex PCR; TCRdb stores just in-frame clones and leaves some out. The data show roughly 1 million clones, roughly 70% seen once. Sequenced input: memory CD4+ T cells sorted from blood. Documented subset: CD45RA-negative fraction. These receptors were taken from a man aged 18-30 years in good health.

The table lists this clone with a few counts. V usage is TRBV18 and J usage is TRBJ1-4; 7 bases map to TRBD1. The CDR3 runs 14 residues. The germline V gene encodes CDR1 KGHSH and CDR2 LQKENI. J lost 4 bases, V lost 4 bases, and 3 bases had no gene match. The CDR3 DNA is TGTGCCAGCTCACTCCACAGGGGTAATGAAAAACTGTTTTTT. Its translation is CASSLHRGNEKLFF.

This sequence joins TRBV7-2 and TRBJ2-7; D is perhaps TRBD2 (5 bases). The CDR3 has 14 residues. Germline V gene sequence: CDR1 SGHTA, CDR2 FQGNSA. V lost 0 bases to trimming and J lost 3 bases, with 9 bases between them. CDR3 sequence: CASSLARGIYEQYF. In DNA, the CDR3 is TGTGCCAGCAGCTTAGCAAGAGGGATCTACGAGCAGTACTTC. The entire variable domain, with the rest obtained from reference TRBV7-2 and TRBJ2-7, is as follows: GAGVSQSPSNKVTEKGKDVELRCDPISGHTALYWYRQSLGQGLEFLIYFQGNSAPDKSGLPSDRFSAERTGGSVSTLTIQRTQQEDSAVYLCASSLARGIYEQYFGPGTRLTVT.

CDR3 nucleotide sequence: TGTGCCTGGAGCGGACAGGCTTATAATTCACCCCTCCACTTT. Amino acid sequence: CAWSGQAYNSPLHF. The V call is TRBV30, the J call TRBJ1-6, with TRBD1 identical over 7 bases. The V segment lost 3 bases and the J segment 4 bases; nucleotides outside the gene matches: 3. CDR1 GTSNPN and CDR2 SVGIG come from the germline V gene (reference sequence). The CDR3 has 14 residues.

This clone was seen a few times. Additional DNA sequences in this sample encode the identical CDR3. The rearrangement joins TRBV14 to TRBJ1-5; D is possibly TRBD1 (5 bases). The CDR3 covers 13 residues. The germline V and J ends were trimmed by 1 base and 4 bases, with 5 bases remaining between them. Looked up from germline, CDR1 is SGHDN and CDR2 is FVKESK. The CDR3 loop reads CASSQGGNQPQHF. The CDR3, as DNA: TGTGCCAGCAGCCAAGGGGGGAATCAGCCCCAGCATTTT.

This clone was found once. The rearrangement joins TRBV5-1 to TRBJ2-2, with D possibly TRBD1 on 6 matching bases. In germline, CDR1 is SGHRS, CDR2 YFSETQ. The V and J ends lost 0 bases and 2 bases respectively, with 11 bases between them. The CDR3 consists of 16 residues. The CDR3 loop reads CASSLAGAVNTGELFF. As DNA, the CDR3 is TGCGCCAGCAGCTTGGCAGGGGCCGTTAACACCGGGGAGCTGTTTTTT.